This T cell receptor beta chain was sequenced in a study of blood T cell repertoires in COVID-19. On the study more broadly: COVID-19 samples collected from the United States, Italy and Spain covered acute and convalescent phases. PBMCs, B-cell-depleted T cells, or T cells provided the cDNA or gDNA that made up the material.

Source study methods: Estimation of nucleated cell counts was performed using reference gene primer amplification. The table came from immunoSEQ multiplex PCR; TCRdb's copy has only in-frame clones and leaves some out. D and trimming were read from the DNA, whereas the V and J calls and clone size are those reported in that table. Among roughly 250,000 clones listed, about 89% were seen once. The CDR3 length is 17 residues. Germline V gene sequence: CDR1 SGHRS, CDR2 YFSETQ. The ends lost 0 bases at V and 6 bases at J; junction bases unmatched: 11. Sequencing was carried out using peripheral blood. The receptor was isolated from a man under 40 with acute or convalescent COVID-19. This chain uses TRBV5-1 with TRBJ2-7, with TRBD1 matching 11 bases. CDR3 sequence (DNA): TGCGCCAGCAGCTTGGCCAAAAGGGACAGGGGGTATAGCGAGCAGTACTTC. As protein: CASSLAKRDRGYSEQYF.